The entry that follows covers one TCR beta chain sequence. This sample was included in a study of blood T cells in healthy people across ages. Russia was home to the donors, healthy Caucasian individuals aged roughly 6 to 95. V shed 4 bases and J 0 bases; nucleotides not matched to a gene: 3. CDR3 length equals 16 residues. Germline assignment: CDR1 MNHEY and CDR2 SMNVEV (reference sequence). With a J-beta primer mix and a sample-barcoded 5' primer, a second PCR ran roughly 6 to 11 cycles. Via MiXCR, TCRdb re-called the 5' RACE reads, giving one row per CDR3 protein. The table has fewer than 900,000 distinct CDR3 sequences, approximately 39% seen once; the top ten hold under 25%.

What was sequenced was blood. This chain connects TRBV27 to TRBJ2-6; 7 bases agree with TRBD1. This clonotype was sampled from a woman in her sixties or seventies in good health. The CDR3 DNA reads TGTGCCAGCAGTTCAAACAGGGGCTCTGGGGCCAACGTCCTGACTTTC. Translating it yields CASSSNRGSGANVLTF.